The 25 T cell receptor beta chains below come from one sample, sequenced in a study of blood T cell repertoires in COVID-19. Assay used: immunoSEQ multiplex PCR; TCRdb lists only in-frame clones, some missing. The sample holds under 150,000 clones; around three quarters are singletons and the top ten take around 12%. Sequencing was carried out using peripheral blood. The receptor set was obtained from a man older than 75 with acute or convalescent COVID-19.

The chain combines TRBV2 with TRBJ2-6; no definite D call. From germline, CDR1 is SNHLY and CDR2 FYNNEI. The CDR3 is made up of 14 amino acids. Trimming took 6 bases from V and 6 from J, leaving 12 bases between them. The CDR3 DNA reads as TGTGCCAGCAGCCCCAGATTTATGGCCAACGTCCTGACTTTC. Translating it yields CASSPRFMANVLTF.

The chain carries TRBV30 and TRBJ1-5, with 7 bases matching TRBD1. V lost 3 bases, J lost 0 bases, and 5 bases stayed unmatched. Germline assignment: CDR1 GTSNPN and CDR2 SVGIG (reference sequence). The length of the CDR3 is 15 residues. DNA for the CDR3: TGTGCCTGGAGGAGCACAGGGGCTAGCAATCAGCCCCAGCATTTT. As protein: CAWRSTGASNQPQHF.

The chain links TRBV7-9 to TRBJ1-1; 7 bases agree with TRBD1. Germline V CDR1 and CDR2: SEHNR, FQNEAQ (reference sequence). The CDR3 contains 15 residues. J lost 1 base, V lost 2 bases, and 4 bases had no gene match. The CDR3 region is CASSLRQGTNTEAFF. The DNA for the CDR3 is TGTGCCAGCAGCTTACGACAGGGAACGAACACTGAAGCTTTCTTT.

This clone was detected only once. V and J are TRBV21-1 and TRBJ2-2; TRBD1, the table's D call, lacks a check against the DNA. TRBV21-1 is a documented pseudogene. The length of the CDR3 is 18 residues. The CDR3 DNA is TGTGCCAGCAGCCCCGACATCCCTTGGGGCCCGCGCACCGGGGAGCTGTTTTTT. Amino acids: CASSPDIPWGPRTGELFF.

V is TRBV5-1 and J is TRBJ2-2; 9 bases are a match to TRBD1. Germline lookup yields CDR1 SGHRS and CDR2 YFSETQ. The CDR3 is made up of 14 amino acids. The V segment lost 4 bases and the J segment 4 bases; nucleotides outside the gene matches: 2. The CDR3 here is CASSATGGTGELFF. CDR3 bases: TGCGCCAGCAGCGCGACAGGGGGCACCGGGGAGCTGTTTTTT.

The chain couples TRBV3-1 (or the pseudogene TRBV3-2) to TRBJ2-1; 11 positions agree with TRBD2. Germline loops: CDR1 LGHDT, CDR2 YNNKEL (reference sequence). There are 15 residues in the CDR3. V shed 4 bases, J shed 6 bases, and the junction held 5 bases outside the gene matches. The CDR3 nucleotides read TGTGCCAGCAGCCTCGTAGCGGGGGGGGGCAATGAGCAGTTCTTC. The encoded protein is CASSLVAGGGNEQFF.

The rearrangement joins TRBV6-6 to TRBJ2-1; TRBD1 agrees at 7 bases. Germline CDR1 MNHNY, CDR2 SVGAGI (reference sequence). The J segment lost 8 bases and the V segment lost 2 bases, leaving 3 bases of the junction unmatched. The CDR3 runs 13 residues. The CDR3 region has the DNA TGTGCCAGCAGTTACCGTGGACAGGATGAGCAGTTCTTC. This translates into CASSYRGQDEQFF.

The rearrangement joins TRBV29-1 to TRBJ2-3; D is ambiguous. CDR1 is SQVTM and CDR2 is ANQGSEA in the germline V gene. CDR3 length: 13 residues. The chain's CDR3 is CSAERHGADTQYF. Written as DNA, the CDR3 is TGCAGTGCTGAAAGACACGGCGCAGATACGCAGTATTTT.

The rearrangement joins TRBV5-5 to TRBJ1-1, with 7 bases identical to TRBD1. The CDR3 spans 15 residues. Germline trimming cut 4 bases from V and 1 base from J; bases unmatched to any gene: 7. Germline V gene sequence: CDR1 SGHKS, CDR2 YYEKEE (reference sequence). Here the CDR3 DNA reads TGTGCCAGCAGCACTACCGGGACAGCGAACACTGAAGCTTTCTTT. It translates to CASSTTGTANTEAFF.

This clone was observed a single time. J is TRBJ2-3 and V is TRBV3-1 (or the pseudogene TRBV3-2); TRBD2 matches 9 bases. The CDR3 length is 15 residues. CDR1 is LGHDT and CDR2 is YNNKEL in the germline V gene (reference sequence). V gave up 2 bases and J gave up 5 bases; unmatched junction bases: 5. The DNA for the CDR3 is TGTGCCAGCAGCCAAAGGCGGGGGGGAGGAGATACGCAGTATTTT. Translated: CASSQRRGGGDTQYF.

V gene TRBV6-5 combines with J gene TRBJ1-2; the D gene is possibly TRBD1 (6 bases). Germline CDR1 MNHEY, CDR2 SVGAGI. The CDR3 spans 14 residues. Between the trimmed V and J ends, which lost 6 bases and 4 bases, there was a span of 15 bases. The CDR3 sequence: CASSRTASLYGYTF. DNA for the CDR3: TGTGCCAGCAGCAGGACAGCTAGCCTCTATGGCTACACCTTC.

The chain couples TRBV27 to TRBJ1-4; 9 bases match TRBD1. The trim removed 5 bases at V and 10 bases at J, leaving 14 bases unmatched. The germline CDR1 and CDR2 sequences are MNHEY and SMNVEV (reference sequence). The CDR3 is 16 residues long. The CDR3 DNA reads TGTGCCAGCAGTGCTTTTACCGGGACAGGGCCTGGAAAACTGTTTTTT. As protein: CASSAFTGTGPGKLFF.

CDR3 residues: CSATRQETQYF. The CDR3 DNA sequence: TGCAGTGCTACCCGGCAAGAGACCCAGTACTTC. The rearrangement uses TRBV20-1 and TRBJ2-5; D gene ambiguous. Trimming left V 4 bases short and J 2 bases short, with 5 bases between. The germline V gene encodes CDR1 DFQATT and CDR2 SNEGSKA (reference sequence). The CDR3 is made up of 11 amino acids.

This clone was found once. The gene calls are TRBV9 and TRBJ1-2; D is unclear. This CDR3 is built from 15 residues. Trimming cost V 0 bases and J 3 bases, with 12 bases left between them. Germline V gives CDR1 SGDLS, CDR2 YYNGEE. CDR3 nucleotides: TGTGCCAGCAGCGTAGCTTGGGCGCCCCACTATGGCTACACCTTC. The encoded protein is CASSVAWAPHYGYTF.

The genes are TRBV14 and TRBJ1-1; tentative D call: TRBD1 (6 bases). Looked up from germline, CDR1 is SGHDN and CDR2 is FVKESK. V lost 1 base, J lost 5 bases, and 14 bases lay in between. CDR3 length: 15 amino acids. CDR3 nucleotide sequence: TGTGCCAGCAGCCAAGGTAGGCAGGGGAGAACTGAAGCTTTCTTT. Its protein is CASSQGRQGRTEAFF.

Here the CDR3 reads CASSPAYEQYF. The CDR3 DNA is TGTGCCAGCAGCCCCGCCTACGAGCAGTACTTC. The chain joins TRBV7-9 to TRBJ2-7, with D hard to call. V was shortened by 5 bases and J by 2 bases, with 4 bases between the two germline ends. CDR1 and CDR2 from the germline V gene are SEHNR and FQNEAQ (reference sequence). The CDR3 length is 11 residues.

The table lists this clone with a few counts. This chain connects TRBV12-2 to TRBJ2-5; the D call TRBD2 from the table was never checked on the DNA. TRBV12-2 is termed a pseudogene. The CDR3 is 13 residues long. The CDR3 DNA follows: TGTGCAAGTCGCTTAGGGCGGGGTAGGACCCAGTACTTC. Its protein is CASRLGRGRTQYF.

This rearrangement joins TRBV7-8 to TRBJ1-1; D is perhaps TRBD1 (5 bases). CDR3 length: 13 residues. Trimming left V 4 bases short and J 5 bases short, with 11 bases between. CDR1 and CDR2 from the germline V gene are SGHVS and FQNEAQ. In DNA, the CDR3 is TGTGCCAGCAGCTACCGCGGGGGAACTGAAGCTTTCTTT. It encodes CASSYRGGTEAFF.

The rearrangement uses TRBV7-2 and TRBJ1-1, with 7 bases that match TRBD1. Germline CDR1 reads SGHTA; CDR2 reads FQGNSA. This CDR3 contains 14 residues. Losses at the gene ends were 6 bases for V and 5 bases for J; bases not matched to a gene: 9. CDR3 sequence: CASRERQGGTEAFF. The CDR3 region has the DNA TGTGCCAGCAGAGAGAGACAGGGAGGAACTGAAGCTTTCTTT.

This clone was counted only a few times. The chain employs TRBV9 and TRBJ2-7; TRBD2 is a possible D gene (5 bases). CDR3 length equals 15 residues. Germline values: CDR1 SGDLS, CDR2 YYNGEE. The V and J ends lost 3 bases and 6 bases respectively, with 19 bases between them. The CDR3 nucleotides read TGTGCCAGCAGCGCCGAGTCCGGGCCCCGGGGCGAGCAGTACTTC. Amino acids: CASSAESGPRGEQYF.

The CDR3 DNA sequence: TGCAGCGTTTTAATAGGGGGGGACGGTAACTATGGCTACACCTTC. This codes for CSVLIGGDGNYGYTF. This chain links TRBV29-1 with TRBJ1-2, with D tentatively TRBD1 (6 bases). The germline CDR1 and CDR2 sequences are SQVTM and ANQGSEA. The V and J ends lost 5 bases and 1 base respectively, with 17 bases between them. This CDR3 is built from 15 residues.

J is TRBJ1-2 and V is TRBV12-3 or TRBV12-4; TRBD1 might be the D (5 bases). The CDR3 loop spans 13 amino acids. The V end lost 3 bases, the J end lost 4 bases, and 9 bases lay between the germline ends. The CDR3 DNA follows: TGTGCCAGCAGTTTCGACAGAACCTATGGCTACACCTTC. This encodes CASSFDRTYGYTF.

This clone was detected only once. This CDR3 reads CASSSTGSAGELFF. The CDR3 DNA sequence: TGTGCCAGCAGTTCCACAGGGAGTGCCGGGGAGCTGTTTTTT. The V and J genes are TRBV28 and TRBJ2-2, with D tentatively TRBD1 (6 bases). Germline CDR1 reads MDHEN; CDR2 reads SYDVKM. The length of the CDR3 is 14 residues. V lost 4 bases, J lost 6 bases, and 12 bases lay in between.

The chain recombines TRBV7-2 with TRBJ2-1; D is unclear. Germline-derived CDR1 and CDR2 are SGHTA and FQGNSA. This CDR3 is 12 amino acids long. V was pared by 3 bases and J by 7 bases, with 7 bases between. CDR3 coding DNA: TGTGCCAGCAGCTTCCGACTGAATGAGCAGTTCTTC. Its protein is CASSFRLNEQFF.

The chain joins TRBV11-2 to TRBJ1-4, with D tentatively TRBD1 (6 bases). Germline CDR1 SGHAT, CDR2 FQNNGV. This CDR3 region has 14 residues. Between the trimmed V and J ends, which lost 1 base and 8 bases, there was a span of 11 bases. The CDR3 sequence is CASSLVVTGEKLFF. CDR3 nucleotide sequence: TGTGCCAGCAGCTTAGTCGTCACAGGGGAAAAACTGTTTTTT.